The 18 T cell receptor beta chains given below trace back to one sample, sequenced in a study of cytomegalovirus exposure and HLA in healthy donors. This PCR relied on a set of 60 Vbeta primers and 13 Jbeta primers. TCRdb's table, derived via immunoSEQ multiplex PCR, lists solely in-frame clones and lacks some. The table lists roughly 240,000 clones, about 85% of them singletons, with 0.2% to 0.3% in the top ten. The material sequenced was PBMCs. The source is a girl aged 2-9 years in good health and CMV-seronegative.

The chain joins TRBV11-2 to TRBJ2-1; a possible D gene is TRBD1 (6 bases). The V end was cut by 0 bases, the J end by 1 base, with 19 bases between. This CDR3 contains 19 residues. CDR1 is SGHAT, CDR2 FQNNGV, per germline. The CDR3 region is CASSLDRLPTGSSYNEQFF. The CDR3 region has the DNA TGTGCCAGCAGCTTAGATAGACTTCCTACAGGGTCTTCCTACAATGAGCAGTTCTTC.

The chain carries TRBV28 and TRBJ1-2; no clear D. The CDR3 runs to 14 residues. V lost 2 bases, J lost 2 bases, and 9 bases lay in between. Germline V lookup: CDR1 MDHEN, CDR2 SYDVKM. For the CDR3, the DNA is TGTGCCAGCAGTTTAAAAGGAGGGAACTATGGCTACACCTTC. Translation: CASSLKGGNYGYTF.

This clone was seen just once. This chain links TRBV10-3 with TRBJ1-1; weak D call: TRBD1 (5 bases). CDR3 length: 14 amino acids. CDR1 is ENHRY, CDR2 SYGVKD, per germline. The ends were cut back, 6 bases at V and 1 base at J, with 12 bases in the middle. CDR3: CAIRGGRANTEAFF. CDR3 DNA: TGTGCCATCAGGGGGGGACGGGCGAACACTGAAGCTTTCTTT.

The rearrangement links TRBV10-3 to TRBJ1-4; D not resolved. Germline V CDR1 and CDR2: ENHRY, SYGVKD. The CDR3 totals 12 residues. The V end was cut by 11 bases, the J end by 7 bases, with 14 bases between. The CDR3 nucleotides read TGTGCCTCCCGGTCGCCGGGTGAAAAACTGTTTTTT. This translates into CASRSPGEKLFF.

The CDR3 region is CASSPQGFTEAFF. In nucleotides, the CDR3 is TGTGCCAGCTCCCCCCAGGGGTTTACTGAAGCTTTCTTT. The V call is TRBV18, the J call TRBJ1-1; D might be TRBD1 (6 bases). CDR3 size: 13 residues. Germline CDR1 KGHSH, CDR2 LQKENI. The V end lost 6 bases, the J end lost 5 bases, and 13 bases lay between the germline ends.

The chain combines TRBV7-8 with TRBJ2-7, with 10 bases that match TRBD2. In germline, CDR1 is SGHVS, CDR2 FQNEAQ. CDR3 size: 14 residues. The ends lost 5 bases at V and 3 bases at J; junction bases unmatched: 4. The CDR3 reads CASSPWTSGYEQYF. The CDR3 DNA reads TGTGCCAGCAGCCCATGGACTAGCGGCTACGAGCAGTACTTC.

The chain carries TRBV27 and TRBJ2-5, with D hard to call. CDR1 is MNHEY, CDR2 SMNVEV, per germline (reference sequence). The CDR3 length is 12 residues. Deletions cut 8 bases from V and 6 bases from J, with 13 bases between. The CDR3 sequence is CASRGRVQTQYF. The CDR3 region has the DNA TGTGCCAGCCGTGGTCGGGTCCAGACCCAGTACTTC.

This clone was detected once. The junction differs from germline at one of its ends, possibly a read error. The chain couples TRBV7-9 to TRBJ1-1; tentatively, D is TRBD1 (5 bases). Per germline, CDR1 SEHNR and CDR2 FQNEAQ (reference sequence). This CDR3 comprises 12 residues. The DNA of the CDR3 is TGTTCCAGCAGCCCGGGGACTCCCCTGTGGTTCTTT. Protein: CSSSPGTPLWFF.

This clone was seen a few times. The J gene is TRBJ2-3, the V gene TRBV6-6; maybe TRBD1 (5 bases). The CDR3 runs 16 residues. With 4 bases removed from V and 0 bases from J, the gap between germline ends came to 14 bases. CDR1 MNHNY and CDR2 SVGAGI come from the germline V gene (reference sequence). The CDR3, as DNA: TGTGCCAGCAGTTCCTCTTTGACAGCTAGCACAGATACGCAGTATTTT. Encoded protein: CASSSSLTASTDTQYF.

This clone showed up just a few times. This chain joins TRBV19 and TRBJ1-1; TRBD1 agrees at 7 bases. Germline V gene lookup returns CDR1 LNHDA and CDR2 SQIVND (reference sequence). Trimming took 7 bases from V and 12 from J; bases not matched to a gene: 8. CDR3 size: 11 residues. CDR3 region: CASTSQQGTFF. CDR3 DNA sequence: TGTGCCAGTACCTCCCAACAGGGGACTTTCTTT.

This rearrangement joins TRBV4-1 to TRBJ1-2, with 7 bases identical to TRBD1. Germline V gene sequence: CDR1 MGHRA, CDR2 YSYEKL. V was clipped by 3 bases and J by 6 bases; unmatched bases: 13. The CDR3 runs 16 residues. Written as DNA, the CDR3 is TGCGCCAGCAGCCAGGCCTTTGGGACAGACTTGCATGGCTACACCTTC. Its protein is CASSQAFGTDLHGYTF.

This sequence joins TRBV15 and TRBJ2-1; D is possibly TRBD2 (5 bases). The CDR3 covers 16 residues. V was clipped by 0 bases and J by 9 bases, with 18 bases between them. Germline V gene lookup returns CDR1 LNHNV and CDR2 YYDKDF (reference sequence). In DNA form, the CDR3 reads TGTGCCACCAGCAGAGATCCAGTACAACTAGTGGGTGAGCAGTTCTTC. It specifies CATSRDPVQLVGEQFF.

The V call is TRBV5-4, the J call TRBJ2-3; TRBD2 matches 7 bases. V lost 4 bases and J lost 4; bases outside the gene matches: 6. The CDR3 contains 14 residues. CDR1 and CDR2 (germline): SGHNT, YYREEE (reference sequence). The CDR3 protein is CASSPSSGPDTQYF. CDR3 nucleotide sequence: TGTGCCAGCAGCCCTTCTAGCGGACCAGATACGCAGTATTTT.

This CDR3 is CAISYSLTDTQYF. Here the CDR3 DNA reads TGTGCCATCAGTTACAGCCTAACAGATACGCAGTATTTT. V is TRBV10-3 and J is TRBJ2-3, with D unclear. The germline V and J ends were trimmed by 5 bases and 3 bases, with 9 bases remaining between them. Per germline, CDR1 ENHRY and CDR2 SYGVKD. The CDR3 extends over 13 amino acids.

The CDR3 loop reads CAISESNSNTEAFF. CDR3 nucleotide sequence: TGTGCCATCAGTGAGTCGAATAGTAACACTGAAGCTTTCTTT. This chain links TRBV10-3 with TRBJ1-1; D is uncertain. This CDR3 is 14 amino acids long. Germline CDR1 and CDR2: ENHRY and SYGVKD. Trimming took 0 bases from V and 2 from J, leaving 7 bases between them.

The chain uses TRBV7-9 and TRBJ2-7; D ambiguous. Germline CDR1 reads SEHNR; CDR2 reads FQNEAQ (reference sequence). The CDR3 covers 12 residues. V was clipped by 2 bases and J by 3 bases, with 5 bases between them. CDR3 nucleotides: TGTGCCAGCAGCTTATCTCTCTACGAGCAGTACTTC. This sequence encodes CASSLSLYEQYF.

The V call is TRBV11-2, the J call TRBJ2-7; TRBD2 matches at 7 bases. The germline V gene encodes CDR1 SGHAT and CDR2 FQNNGV. The V gene end was trimmed by 2 bases and the J gene end by 6 bases; junction bases not matched to a gene: 10. The CDR3 sequence is 15 residues long. CDR3 DNA: TGTGCCAGCAGCTTACCCGGGCTAGCGGCCCCCGAGCAGTACTTC. Its translation: CASSLPGLAAPEQYF.

V and J are TRBV6-6 and TRBJ1-1, with 8 bases fitting TRBD1. Losses at the gene ends were 5 bases for V and 0 bases for J; bases not matched to a gene: 5. The CDR3 extends over 15 amino acids. Germline CDR1 and CDR2: MNHNY and SVGAGI (reference sequence). This chain's CDR3 is CASSGTGQMNTEAFF. The CDR3 DNA follows: TGTGCCAGCAGTGGGACAGGCCAGATGAACACTGAAGCTTTCTTT.